These T cell receptor beta chains were read from a single sample in a study of vaccination and CD4 T cells after COVID-19. No antigen has been assigned to these receptors. One entry per CDR3 protein results from TCRdb running MiXCR on the PCR reads. Of roughly 4,200 distinct CDR3 sequences listed, about 38% are singletons. The material sequenced was CD4+ T cells from blood, cultured in vitro. These receptors were obtained from a human donor in good health. CDR3s leave out the opening cysteine and the closing phenylalanine or tryptophan. A D gene is named only where the DNA matches it firmly.

d_call	j_call	v_call	cdr3_aa
TRBD2	TRBJ2-1	TRBV20-1	SASARDYVYNEQF
NA	TRBJ1-1	TRBV18	ASSPARGTEAF
TRBD1	TRBJ1-1	TRBV27	ASSLRTGVTEAF
NA	TRBJ1-1	TRBV7-9	ASSFTEAF
NA	TRBJ2-1	TRBV7-9	ASCRDANNEQF
NA	TRBJ1-1	TRBV11-2	ASSQLQGSTEAF
NA	TRBJ1-4	TRBV20-1	SAEDRDGNEKLF
TRBD1	TRBJ1-3	TRBV7-9	ASSRGTDSGNTIY
NA	TRBJ2-3	TRBV5-4	ASSLQGLDTQY
NA	TRBJ2-3	TRBV10-2	ASSEFKVSTDTQY
TRBD2	TRBJ2-3	TRBV6-4	ASSDLAGSTDTQY
NA	TRBJ2-7	TRBV7-9	ASSLLPSSYEQY
NA	TRBJ2-5	TRBV7-2	ASSPDVETQY
TRBD1	TRBJ1-6	TRBV6-1	ASSPTGTADSPLH
NA	TRBJ1-2	TRBV18	ASSPLGSWGYT
TRBD2	TRBJ2-2	TRBV7-7	ASTQGSGGYTGELF
TRBD1	TRBJ1-2	TRBV5-1	ASSMTGVDLGYT
NA	TRBJ1-5	TRBV5-4	ASSSDSTGTQH
NA	TRBJ1-5	TRBV19	ASSGRRRNQPQH
TRBD2	TRBJ2-7	TRBV20-1	SAGRGSGGYPYEQY